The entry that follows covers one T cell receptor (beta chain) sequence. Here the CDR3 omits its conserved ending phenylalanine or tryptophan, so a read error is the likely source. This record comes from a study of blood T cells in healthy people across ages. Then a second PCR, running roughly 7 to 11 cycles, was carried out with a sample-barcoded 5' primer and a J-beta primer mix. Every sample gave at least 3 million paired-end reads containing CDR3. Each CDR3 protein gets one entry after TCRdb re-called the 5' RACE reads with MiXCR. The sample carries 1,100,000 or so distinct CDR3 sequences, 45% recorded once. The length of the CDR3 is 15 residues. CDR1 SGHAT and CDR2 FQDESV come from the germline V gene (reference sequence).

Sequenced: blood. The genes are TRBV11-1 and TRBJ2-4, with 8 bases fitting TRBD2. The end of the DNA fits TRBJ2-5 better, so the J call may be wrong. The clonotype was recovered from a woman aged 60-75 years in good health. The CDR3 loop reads CASSFASSGLGTQYL. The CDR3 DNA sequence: TGTGCCAGCAGCTTTGCTTCTAGCGGGCTAGGGACCCAGTACCTC.